The 32 T cell receptor beta chains reported below all come from one sample, sequenced in a study of T-cell reconstitution after alpha-beta-depleted transplantation in children. Unique molecular identifiers were used to barcode this TCRbeta library. Each CDR3 protein is one row after TCRdb ran MiXCR on the PCR reads. The profile shows about 460,000 distinct CDR3 sequences, more than 9% of them singletons. The material was PBMCs, obtained before TCRalphabeta/CD19-depleted stem cell transplant. The receptors here all came from a child between 2 and 9 years old with inherited bone marrow failure, due to receive a stem cell transplant.

This clonotype was seen more than once but under ten times. The chain is built from TRBV15 and TRBJ2-2; 8 positions agree with TRBD2. Germline assignment: CDR1 LNHNV and CDR2 YYDKDF (reference sequence). V shed 1 base and J 3 bases; nucleotides not matched to a gene: 4. The CDR3 has 16 residues. CDR3 in amino acids: CATSRGLAGYTGELFF. The CDR3 DNA is TGTGCCACCAGCAGAGGTTTAGCGGGATACACCGGGGAGCTGTTTTTT.

This clonotype was found many times. V gene TRBV4-1 combines with J gene TRBJ1-4; TRBD1 agrees at 7 bases. The germline V gene has CDR1 MGHRA and CDR2 YSYEKL. The CDR3 runs 15 residues. Trimming cost V 3 bases and J 3 bases; bases outside gene matches: 4. CDR3 coding DNA: TGCGCCAGCAGCCACGCCGGGACAGCTAATGAAAAACTGTTTTTT. Encoded protein: CASSHAGTANEKLFF.

This clonotype has a count of ten or more. CDR3 DNA sequence: TGCGCCAGCAGGGAGACCAGGGGAAACGAGCAGTACTTC. This codes for CASRETRGNEQYF. This rearrangement joins TRBV5-1 to TRBJ2-7, with TRBD1 as a possible D gene (6 bases). Trimming took 5 bases from V and 5 from J, leaving 14 bases between them. Germline V CDR1 and CDR2: SGHRS, YFSETQ. This CDR3 comprises 13 residues.

This clonotype has a count of ten or more. The chain couples TRBV7-2 to TRBJ2-3, with TRBD2 as a possible D gene (5 bases). The CDR3 covers 16 residues. Germline assignment: CDR1 SGHTA and CDR2 FQGNSA. V shed 2 bases and J shed 0 bases, with 12 bases lying between them. DNA of the CDR3: TGTGCCAGCAGCTTACGGCCAGGAGGAAGCACAGATACGCAGTATTTT. This gives the protein CASSLRPGGSTDTQYF.

This clonotype was observed many times. The V gene is TRBV5-1, the J gene TRBJ2-1; 15 nucleotides line up with TRBD2. Germline V lookup: CDR1 SGHRS, CDR2 YFSETQ. This CDR3 has 16 amino acids. V shed 4 bases, J shed 12 bases, and the junction held 11 bases outside the gene matches. The CDR3 region has the DNA TGCGCCAGCAGCCGTCAATGGACTAGCGGGAGGGCCGGGCAGTTCTTC. Residues: CASSRQWTSGRAGQFF.

Many counts were recorded for this clonotype. The chain is built from TRBV12-3 or TRBV12-4 and TRBJ2-2; 9 bases match TRBD2. Trimming removed 5 bases from V and 4 bases from J; junction bases left unmatched: 8. This CDR3 spans 16 amino acids. The CDR3 sequence: CASSPGTSPTTGELFF. In nucleotides, the CDR3 is TGTGCCAGCAGTCCCGGGACTAGCCCTACCACCGGGGAGCTGTTTTTT.

This clonotype came up many times. This sequence joins TRBV12-3 or TRBV12-4 and TRBJ2-2; D is unresolved. The length of the CDR3 is 13 residues. The V and J ends lost 2 bases and 4 bases respectively, with 5 bases between them. In DNA, the CDR3 is TGTGCCAGCAGTTTAAAGGGCACCGGGGAGCTGTTTTTT. As protein: CASSLKGTGELFF.

This clonotype was detected many times. The rearrangement links TRBV7-2 to TRBJ2-2, with D unclear. The CDR3 contains 13 residues. Germline CDR1 reads SGHTA; CDR2 reads FQGNSA. The germline V and J ends were trimmed by 5 bases and 4 bases, with 8 bases remaining between them. CDR3 nucleotide sequence: TGTGCCAGCAGCCCCCCAGCCACCGGGGAGCTGTTTTTT. The encoded protein is CASSPPATGELFF.

This clonotype was seen repeatedly, ten times or more. The chain combines TRBV11-2 with TRBJ2-7; the D is unclear. Germline V gene sequence: CDR1 SGHAT, CDR2 FQNNGV. V gave up 3 bases and J gave up 6 bases, with 9 bases separating them. This CDR3 region has 12 residues. CDR3 coding DNA: TGTGCCAGCAGCTTCTACTCGAGCGAGCAGTACTTC. Translated: CASSFYSSEQYF.

In this sample, this clonotype turned up many times. The V and J genes are TRBV7-6 and TRBJ2-2; D is uncertain. V was shortened by 6 bases and J by 3 bases, with 8 bases between the two germline ends. Germline CDR1 is SGHVS and CDR2 is FNYEAQ. The CDR3 consists of 13 residues. This chain's CDR3 is CASRFGHTGELFF. CDR3 bases: TGTGCCAGCAGGTTTGGGCACACCGGGGAGCTGTTTTTT.

In this sample, this clonotype turned up many times. The rearrangement joins TRBV5-6 to TRBJ2-3, with D unresolved. Trimming left V 9 bases short and J 4 bases short, with 9 bases between. From germline, CDR1 is SGHDT and CDR2 YYEEEE. This CDR3 has 11 amino acids. DNA for the CDR3: TGTGCCACTGGCTTCGCAGATACGCAGTATTTT. Translated, it gives CATGFADTQYF.

This clonotype has a count of ten or more. The CDR3 DNA reads TGCAGTGCTAGCTTCTTCGCGGCAGCCCTACCCCAAGAGACCCAGTACTTC. Its translation is CSASFFAAALPQETQYF. The rearrangement links TRBV20-1 to TRBJ2-5; D gene uncertain. CDR1 and CDR2 (germline): DFQATT, SNEGSKA (reference sequence). The CDR3 contains 17 residues. Between the trimmed V and J ends, which lost 3 bases and 1 base, there was a span of 21 bases.

This clonotype was recorded many times. The rearrangement uses TRBV20-1 and TRBJ2-7, with D uncertain. Germline CDR1 and CDR2: DFQATT and SNEGSKA (reference sequence). The CDR3 is 15 residues long. V shed 0 bases and J shed 6 bases, with 18 bases lying between them. The CDR3, as DNA: TGCAGTGCTAGAGATGGTCCTAGGGATGGCGGCGAGCAGTACTTC. Its protein product is CSARDGPRDGGEQYF.

This clonotype has ten or more counts. The chain recombines TRBV15 with TRBJ2-5; D possibly corresponds to TRBD2 (5 bases). The germline V gene encodes CDR1 LNHNV and CDR2 YYDKDF (reference sequence). Deletions cut 0 bases from V and 7 bases from J, with 15 bases between. The CDR3 is 15 residues long. CDR3 sequence reads: CATSRDKSGHGTQYF. In DNA form, the CDR3 reads TGTGCCACCAGCAGAGATAAGAGCGGCCACGGGACCCAGTACTTC.

This clonotype was recorded at least ten times. J is TRBJ1-5 and V is TRBV7-2; TRBD1 agrees at 10 bases. The germline gives CDR1 SGHTA, CDR2 FQGNSA. V dropped 5 bases and J dropped 7; count of bases not matched to a gene: 5. The CDR3 has 14 residues. CDR3 bases: TGTGCCAGCAGCGCGCGACAGGGGGCGCAGCCCCAGCATTTT. This codes for CASSARQGAQPQHF.

This clonotype has at least ten counts. The V gene is TRBV7-9, the J gene TRBJ2-7, with D possibly TRBD2 on 6 matching bases. CDR3 size: 15 residues. Germline CDR1 is SEHNR and CDR2 is FQNEAQ (reference sequence). The V end lost 4 bases, the J end lost 3 bases, and 16 bases lay between the germline ends. CDR3 sequence (DNA): TGTGCCAGCAGCTCTCATGCGGGACGGAGCTACGAGCAGTACTTC. This translates into CASSSHAGRSYEQYF. The full variable domain, rest sourced from reference TRBV7-9 and TRBJ2-7, is DTGVSQNPRHKITKRGQNVTFRCDPISEHNRLYWYRQTLGQGPEFLTYFQNEAQLEKSRLLSDRFSAERPKGSFSTLEIQRTEQGDSAMYLCASSSHAGRSYEQYFGPGTRLTVT.

This clonotype was detected ten times or more. The chain uses TRBV27 and TRBJ1-5; D is unclear. In germline, CDR1 is MNHEY, CDR2 SMNVEV (reference sequence). The V end lost 0 bases, the J end lost 6 bases, and 9 bases lay between the germline ends. The CDR3 consists of 14 residues. The CDR3 nucleotides are TGTGCCAGCAGTTTATCAGGGTTCGGTCAGCCCCAGCATTTT. Translating gives CASSLSGFGQPQHF.

This clonotype was seen a few times. The V gene is TRBV19, the J gene TRBJ2-4; D unresolved. The CDR3 contains 12 residues. Per the germline V gene, CDR1 is LNHDA and CDR2 is SQIVND (reference sequence). Deletions cut 7 bases from V and 5 bases from J, with 9 bases between. The CDR3 loop is CASISPENIQYF. The CDR3 DNA follows: TGTGCCAGTATAAGTCCGGAAAACATTCAGTACTTC.

This clonotype was seen at least ten times. CDR3 loop: CASSLADRAYEQYF. In DNA, the CDR3 is TGTGCCAGCAGTTTAGCCGACAGGGCCTACGAGCAGTACTTC. This chain uses TRBV12-3 or TRBV12-4 with TRBJ2-7, with 7 bases that match TRBD1. The CDR3 is made up of 14 amino acids. V lost 0 bases to trimming and J lost 2 bases; unmatched junction nucleotides: 1.

This clonotype has a count of ten or more. It is unclear where the CDR3 begins or ends on the DNA, so no DNA is shown, and the CDR3 is as TCRdb lists it. The chain employs TRBV7-9 and TRBJ2-7; the table's D call, TRBD1, has no DNA check behind it. From its first to its last residue, the CDR3 has 14 amino acids. Germline-derived CDR1 and CDR2 are SEHNR and FQNEAQ (reference sequence). The CDR3: CASSFGPGSYEQYF.

This chain connects TRBV12-3 or TRBV12-4 to TRBJ1-5; possible D gene TRBD1, 6 bases. Trimming stripped 6 bases from V and 6 bases from J, with 21 bases between. This CDR3 has 16 residues. For the CDR3, the DNA is TGTGCCAGCAGCATAGGGGGTCCGGGCTCGGGTCAGCCCCAGCATTTT. This sequence encodes CASSIGGPGSGQPQHF.

The V and J genes are TRBV19 and TRBJ1-5, with D perhaps matching TRBD1 (5 bases). The CDR3 covers 15 residues. CDR1 LNHDA and CDR2 SQIVND come from the germline V gene (reference sequence). V was cut by 4 bases and J by 5 bases, with 15 bases left in between. The CDR3 bases are TGTGCCAGTAGTAAGGTCCGGGGGTCGGATCAGCCCCAGCATTTT. This encodes CASSKVRGSDQPQHF.

This clonotype was picked up many times. This chain joins TRBV11-3 and TRBJ2-2, with 7 positions matching TRBD2. Germline values: CDR1 SGHNT, CDR2 YENEEA. Trimming at V came to 5 bases and at J to 5 bases, leaving 5 bases not matched to a gene. This CDR3 comprises 14 residues. As DNA, the CDR3 is TGTGCCAGCAGCCCTCGCGGGGGAACCGGGGAGCTGTTTTTT. This translates into CASSPRGGTGELFF. Supplemented by reference TRBV11-3 and TRBJ2-2, the full variable domain reads EAGVVQSPRYKIIEKKQPVAFWCNPISGHNTLYWYLQNLGQGPELLIRYENEEAVDDSQLPKDRFSAERLKGVDSTLKIQPAELGDSAVYLCASSPRGGTGELFFGEGSRLTVL.

This clonotype was seen many times. The chain uses TRBV5-6 and TRBJ1-1; D ambiguous. Trimming pared 6 bases from V and 1 base from J, leaving 7 bases between. The CDR3 spans 12 residues. Germline CDR1 is SGHDT and CDR2 is YYEEEE. CDR3 region: CASIVRNTEAFF. For the CDR3, the DNA is TGTGCCAGCATCGTACGGAACACTGAAGCTTTCTTT.

This clonotype has a handful of counts. The chain has TRBV12-3 or TRBV12-4 and TRBJ1-1; a weak D match, TRBD1 (6 bases). This CDR3 has 19 residues. The V end lost 8 bases, the J end lost 1 base, and 29 bases lay between the germline ends. In DNA form, the CDR3 reads TGTGCCAGCTACTCCCCTCCCCGAGGGGGGTTCTTATGGAACACTGAAGCTTTCTTT. This translates into CASYSPPRGGFLWNTEAFF.

This sequence joins TRBV3-1 and TRBJ1-2, with a possible D match to TRBD1 (6 bases). Looked up from germline, CDR1 is LGHDT and CDR2 is YNNKEL (reference sequence). V gave up 7 bases and J gave up 4 bases, with 16 bases separating them. The CDR3 has 14 amino acids. CDR3 sequence reads: CASTKAGQSYGYTF. CDR3 bases: TGTGCCAGCACCAAAGCCGGACAGTCCTATGGCTACACCTTC.

This clonotype was recorded at least ten times. This rearrangement joins TRBV3-1 to TRBJ2-5; D is unresolved. The germline V and J ends were trimmed by 4 bases and 5 bases, with 14 bases remaining between them. Germline V CDR1 and CDR2: LGHDT, YNNKEL (reference sequence). This CDR3 comprises 14 residues. The CDR3 region is CASSRGRSPETQYF. CDR3 DNA sequence: TGTGCCAGCAGCCGCGGACGGTCCCCGGAGACCCAGTACTTC.

This chain uses TRBV4-1 with TRBJ2-2; D gene unclear. Germline V gene sequence: CDR1 MGHRA, CDR2 YSYEKL. V was trimmed by 1 base and J by 10 bases, leaving 10 bases between them. The CDR3 consists of 13 residues. The CDR3 bases are TGCGCCAGCAGCCAAGTTGAATATCAGGAGCTGTTTTTT. Protein sequence: CASSQVEYQELFF.

The rearrangement links TRBV19 to TRBJ1-2; no firm D call. Germline CDR1 is LNHDA and CDR2 is SQIVND (reference sequence). V was pared by 3 bases and J by 0 bases, with 11 bases between. This CDR3 has 15 residues. CDR3 residues: CASSMHPGTNYGYTF. The CDR3 DNA sequence: TGTGCCAGTAGTATGCACCCGGGAACTAACTATGGCTACACCTTC.

V and J are TRBV5-4 and TRBJ2-3; 8 nucleotides agree with TRBD2. The CDR3 consists of 15 residues. The germline CDR1 and CDR2 sequences are SGHNT and YYREEE (reference sequence). V lost 5 bases and J lost 1; bases outside the gene matches: 6. The CDR3 loop reads CASRPGREGTDTQYF. The CDR3 nucleotides are TGTGCCAGCAGACCCGGGCGGGAGGGCACAGATACGCAGTATTTT.

In DNA, the CDR3 is TGTGCCAGCAGTTACCCGGCAGGGCGGCAGTTCTTC. Translating it yields CASSYPAGRQFF. The chain joins TRBV6-5 to TRBJ2-1; tentatively, D is TRBD1 (5 bases). The CDR3 runs to 12 residues. Germline CDR1 reads MNHEY; CDR2 reads SVGAGI. Trimming left V 2 bases short and J 12 bases short, with 11 bases between.

At least ten counts were recorded for this clonotype. This chain uses TRBV27 with TRBJ2-4, with TRBD1 matching over 8 bases. The V gene's germline CDR1 is MNHEY and CDR2 SMNVEV (reference sequence). This CDR3 has 12 residues. After removal of 6 bases from V and 9 bases from J, the junction contained 4 bases not matched to a gene. CDR3 amino acids: CASRATGGIQYF. The CDR3 bases are TGTGCCAGCAGAGCAACAGGGGGCATTCAGTACTTC.